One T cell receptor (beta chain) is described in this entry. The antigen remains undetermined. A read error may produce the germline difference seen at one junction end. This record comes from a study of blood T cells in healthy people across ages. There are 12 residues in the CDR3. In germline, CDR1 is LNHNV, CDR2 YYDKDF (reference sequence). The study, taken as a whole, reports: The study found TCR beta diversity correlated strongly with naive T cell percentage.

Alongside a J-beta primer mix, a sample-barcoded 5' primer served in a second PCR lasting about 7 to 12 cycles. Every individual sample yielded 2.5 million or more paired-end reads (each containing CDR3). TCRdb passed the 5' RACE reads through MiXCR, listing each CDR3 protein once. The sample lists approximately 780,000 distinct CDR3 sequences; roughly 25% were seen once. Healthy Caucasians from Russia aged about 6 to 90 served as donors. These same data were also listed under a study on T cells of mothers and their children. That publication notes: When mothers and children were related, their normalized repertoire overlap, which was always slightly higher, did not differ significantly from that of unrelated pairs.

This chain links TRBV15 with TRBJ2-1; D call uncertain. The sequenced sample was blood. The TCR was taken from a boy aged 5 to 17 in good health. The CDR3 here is CATSGDGPPEFF. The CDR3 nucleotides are TGTGCCACCAGCGGAGACGGACCCCCGGAATTCTTC.